These 32 T cell receptor beta chains came from one sample sequenced in a study of cytomegalovirus exposure and HLA in healthy donors. The PCR employed 60 Vbeta primers together with 13 Jbeta primers. TCRdb's table, derived via immunoSEQ multiplex PCR, lists solely in-frame clones and lacks some. The sample includes 200,000 to 250,000 clones, approximately 79% seen only once; the top ten take about 1.7%. The sequenced sample was PBMCs. These receptors originate from a man aged 45-65 years in good health and CMV-seronegative.

J is TRBJ2-5 and V is TRBV2, with D possibly TRBD2 on 5 matching bases. The CDR3 has 14 amino acids. Trimming shortened V by 6 bases and J by 5 bases, and 16 bases separated the two germline ends. Germline lookup yields CDR1 SNHLY and CDR2 FYNNEI. The CDR3 is CASRLLPPGETQYF. In nucleotides, the CDR3 is TGTGCCAGCAGACTCCTCCCCCCGGGGGAGACCCAGTACTTC.

The gene calls are TRBV6-1 and TRBJ2-7, with a possible D match to TRBD2 (5 bases). The V gene's germline CDR1 is MNHNS and CDR2 SASEGT. V lost 8 bases to trimming and J lost 4 bases, with 21 bases between them. The CDR3 covers 15 residues. The CDR3 DNA follows: TGTGCCAGCGGGTTTTCGGGAAAGCTAAGGTACGAGCAGTACTTC. Its protein product is CASGFSGKLRYEQYF.

Worth noting for this clone: Other nucleotide sequences in the sample specify the same CDR3. V and J are TRBV18 and TRBJ1-1; D is unresolved. The germline V gene encodes CDR1 KGHSH and CDR2 LQKENI. The CDR3 contains 13 residues. Trimming cost V 3 bases and J 1 base, with 6 bases left between them. CDR3 sequence: CASSPRGNTEAFF. The CDR3 nucleotides are TGTGCCAGCTCACCGCGAGGGAACACTGAAGCTTTCTTT.

The chain joins TRBV7-9 to TRBJ2-5; the D gene is possibly TRBD1 (5 bases). Germline V gene data show CDR1 as SEHNR and CDR2 as FQNEAQ (reference sequence). The V gene lost 2 bases and the J gene lost 1 base, with 8 bases spanning the gap. The CDR3 has 14 amino acids. CDR3 sequence reads: CASSLKQVQETQYF. The CDR3 coding sequence is TGTGCCAGCAGCTTAAAACAGGTCCAAGAGACCCAGTACTTC. Combining the CDR3 with reference TRBV7-9 and TRBJ2-5 gives the whole variable domain DTGVSQNPRHKITKRGQNVTFRCDPISEHNRLYWYRQTLGQGPEFLTYFQNEAQLEKSRLLSDRFSAERPKGSFSTLEIQRTEQGDSAMYLCASSLKQVQETQYFGPGTRLLVL.

V is TRBV18 and J is TRBJ2-2; D uncertain. V lost 3 bases and J lost 5, with 4 bases in between. CDR1 KGHSH and CDR2 LQKENI come from the germline V gene. The CDR3 loop spans 12 amino acids. CDR3 residues: CASSPLTGELFF. The CDR3 DNA is TGTGCCAGCTCACCTCTGACCGGGGAGCTGTTTTTT.

The genes are TRBV7-2 and TRBJ2-4; TRBD2 matches 8 bases. V lost 1 base to trimming and J lost 1 base; unmatched junction nucleotides: 3. The CDR3 covers 16 residues. In germline, CDR1 is SGHTA, CDR2 FQGNSA. CDR3 nucleotide sequence: TGTGCCAGCAGCTTAGTTAGCGGGATTGCCAAAAACATTCAGTACTTC. Translating gives CASSLVSGIAKNIQYF.

This chain uses TRBV18 with TRBJ1-1; TRBD1 matches 10 bases. The CDR3 has 18 residues. Germline V gene sequence: CDR1 KGHSH, CDR2 LQKENI. The V and J ends lost 3 bases and 6 bases, in that order; junction bases with no gene match: 16. CDR3 amino acids: CASSPIVIRQGARAEAFF. The CDR3 DNA reads as TGTGCCAGCTCACCGATTGTCATCCGACAGGGGGCGAGGGCTGAAGCTTTCTTT.

The chain recombines TRBV28 with TRBJ2-7, with 7 bases that match TRBD1. From germline, CDR1 is MDHEN and CDR2 SYDVKM. The CDR3 totals 13 residues. V lost 7 bases and J lost 4; bases outside the gene matches: 7. CDR3 DNA: TGTGCCAGCAAAGACAGGGAGCCTTACGAGCAGTACTTC. The encoded protein is CASKDREPYEQYF.

The rearrangement links TRBV19 to TRBJ1-1; D call uncertain. Trimming stripped 4 bases from V and 6 bases from J, with 12 bases between. The germline gives CDR1 LNHDA, CDR2 SQIVND (reference sequence). The CDR3 loop spans 13 amino acids. In DNA, the CDR3 is TGTGCCAGTAGTAGAACGTTAGTTCCTGAAGCTTTCTTT. This encodes CASSRTLVPEAFF.

The V call is TRBV9, the J call TRBJ1-1; 9 bases align to TRBD1. V lost 3 bases, J lost 6 bases, and 3 bases stayed unmatched. The CDR3 consists of 13 residues. CDR1 is SGDLS and CDR2 is YYNGEE in the germline V gene. The CDR3: CASSDRGPSEAFF. In DNA form, the CDR3 reads TGTGCCAGCAGCGACAGGGGGCCTTCTGAAGCTTTCTTT.

This chain links TRBV6-5 with TRBJ2-2; maybe TRBD2 (5 bases). The CDR3 totals 13 residues. V gave up 2 bases and J gave up 5 bases, with 6 bases separating them. In germline, CDR1 is MNHEY, CDR2 SVGAGI. The CDR3 is CASSYTGTGELFF. In DNA, the CDR3 is TGTGCCAGCAGTTACACGGGGACCGGGGAGCTGTTTTTT.

The chain recombines TRBV5-1 with TRBJ1-2, with TRBD1 matching over 7 bases. The CDR3 is made up of 13 amino acids. Losses at the gene ends were 0 bases for V and 8 bases for J; bases not matched to a gene: 4. From germline, CDR1 is SGHRS and CDR2 YFSETQ. The CDR3 DNA reads as TGCGCCAGCAGCTTGGCAGGGGGGAGCGGCTACACCTTC. Translation: CASSLAGGSGYTF.

The chain employs TRBV29-1 and TRBJ2-7, with D possibly being TRBD1 (6 bases). Trimming removed 1 base from V and 2 bases from J, with 15 bases in between. Germline V CDR1 and CDR2: SQVTM, ANQGSEA. CDR3 length: 15 residues. CDR3 residues: CSVEGLTGATYEQYF. The CDR3 region has the DNA TGCAGCGTTGAAGGCCTGACAGGTGCTACCTACGAGCAGTACTTC.

This chain connects TRBV9 to TRBJ2-3; tentative D call: TRBD2 (5 bases). This CDR3 spans 15 amino acids. Deletions cut 1 base from V and 4 bases from J, with 13 bases between. Germline CDR1 SGDLS, CDR2 YYNGEE. Here the CDR3 DNA reads TGTGCCAGCAGCGTACTAGCTAATGTTCCAGATACGCAGTATTTT. It yields the protein CASSVLANVPDTQYF.

The rearrangement joins TRBV2 to TRBJ2-2; D might be TRBD2 (6 bases). V lost 4 bases, J lost 4 bases, and 7 bases lay in between. The CDR3 is made up of 13 amino acids. CDR1 is SNHLY, CDR2 FYNNEI, per germline. The CDR3 coding sequence is TGTGCCAGCAGTGGGGACTTCACCGGGGAGCTGTTTTTT. This gives the protein CASSGDFTGELFF.

The V gene is TRBV27, the J gene TRBJ2-5; 9 bases map to TRBD2. V shed 3 bases and J 5 bases; nucleotides not matched to a gene: 16. Germline CDR1 is MNHEY and CDR2 is SMNVEV (reference sequence). The CDR3 spans 18 residues. Written as DNA, the CDR3 is TGTGCCAGCAGTTTGAGAAGTAGCGGGAGTAGGTTGGGGGAGACCCAGTACTTC. It yields the protein CASSLRSSGSRLGETQYF.

This rearrangement joins TRBV19 to TRBJ2-7; 10 bases agree with TRBD2. The CDR3 is 16 residues long. Per germline, CDR1 LNHDA and CDR2 SQIVND (reference sequence). V shed 4 bases, J shed 4 bases, and the junction held 10 bases outside the gene matches. CDR3 coding DNA: TGTGCCAGTAGTACCGGGAGCGGGAGGGCCGGTTACGAGCAGTACTTC. This encodes CASSTGSGRAGYEQYF.

The CDR3 sequence: CASSQVEGAGYEQYF. The CDR3 bases are TGCGCCAGCAGCCAAGTCGAGGGGGCTGGATACGAGCAGTACTTC. The V gene is TRBV4-1, the J gene TRBJ2-7, with 7 bases that match TRBD1. Looked up from germline, CDR1 is MGHRA and CDR2 is YSYEKL. The CDR3 extends over 15 amino acids. Unmatched junction bases numbered 7, after V lost 1 base and J lost 4 bases.

The V gene is TRBV18, the J gene TRBJ2-2; perhaps TRBD1 as D (7 bases). The CDR3 runs 15 residues. Germline assignment: CDR1 KGHSH and CDR2 LQKENI. V was trimmed by 3 bases and J by 3 bases, leaving 11 bases between them. The CDR3: CASSPVRGDTGELFF. The CDR3 coding sequence is TGTGCCAGCTCACCTGTCAGGGGGGACACCGGGGAGCTGTTTTTT.

This sequence joins TRBV30 and TRBJ2-5; no reliable D call. Germline CDR1 reads GTSNPN; CDR2 reads SVGIG (reference sequence). Between the trimmed V and J ends, which lost 2 bases and 1 base, there was a span of 5 bases. The CDR3 spans 12 residues. In DNA, the CDR3 is TGTGCCTGGAGTCTTGTCCAAGAGACCCAGTACTTC. The encoded protein is CAWSLVQETQYF.

Here the CDR3 DNA reads TGCGCCAGCAGCCAAGTCGAGGCGGGGATTAATCAGCCCCAGCATTTT. Amino acids: CASSQVEAGINQPQHF. V is TRBV4-1 and J is TRBJ1-5; no clear D. Germline assignment: CDR1 MGHRA and CDR2 YSYEKL. The CDR3 is 16 residues long. V was shortened by 1 base and J by 4 bases, with 14 bases between the two germline ends.

J is TRBJ2-7 and V is TRBV27; 7 positions agree with TRBD2. Trimming took 0 bases from V and 5 from J; bases not matched to a gene: 10. Germline V gives CDR1 MNHEY, CDR2 SMNVEV (reference sequence). The CDR3 loop spans 16 amino acids. In DNA form, the CDR3 reads TGTGCCAGCAGTTTATCGGGCTGGGGGGGTTGGGACGAGCAGTACTTC. The encoded protein is CASSLSGWGGWDEQYF.

This sequence joins TRBV28 and TRBJ1-2; 7 nucleotides align to TRBD1. The V gene's germline CDR1 is MDHEN and CDR2 SYDVKM. This CDR3 is 14 amino acids long. The V segment lost 4 bases and the J segment 4 bases; nucleotides outside the gene matches: 6. Here the CDR3 reads CASSSGTEVYGYTF. CDR3 in DNA: TGTGCCAGCAGTTCCGGGACAGAGGTCTATGGCTACACCTTC.

The chain combines TRBV28 with TRBJ2-5, with D possibly TRBD2 on 6 matching bases. The DNA end favors TRBJ2-7, so the J call may be wrong. Germline V gene data show CDR1 as MDHEN and CDR2 as SYDVKM. The CDR3 loop spans 13 amino acids. The CDR3 DNA reads TGTGCCACTAATCGCGGGATCTCCTACGAGCAGTACTTC. Amino acids: CATNRGISYEQYF.

V gene TRBV19 combines with J gene TRBJ1-5; maybe TRBD1 (5 bases). V dropped 3 bases and J dropped 9 bases, with 15 bases sitting between them. In germline, CDR1 is LNHDA, CDR2 SQIVND (reference sequence). This CDR3 has 14 amino acids. CDR3 DNA sequence: TGTGCCAGTAGTATGAGGGAGGGCCAGGGGCCCCAGCATTTT. Encoded protein: CASSMREGQGPQHF.

The rearrangement uses TRBV25-1 and TRBJ1-2, with TRBD1 identical over 10 bases. Germline values: CDR1 MGHDK, CDR2 SYGVNS. This CDR3 is 15 amino acids long. The V segment lost 8 bases and the J segment 7 bases; nucleotides outside the gene matches: 13. The CDR3 nucleotides read TGTGCCAGCGGGGGGAGACAGGGGGCGATTACTGGCTACACCTTC. The encoded protein is CASGGRQGAITGYTF.

Only a few counts were recorded for this clone. The gene calls are TRBV15 and TRBJ1-1; tentative D call: TRBD1 (5 bases). The germline gives CDR1 LNHNV, CDR2 YYDKDF (reference sequence). Between the trimmed V and J ends, which lost 1 base and 5 bases, there was a span of 8 bases. CDR3 size: 13 residues. CDR3 bases: TGTGCCACCAGCAGAGGGGGCTGGACTGAAGCTTTCTTT. As protein: CATSRGGWTEAFF.

The chain combines TRBV9 with TRBJ2-1; 10 nucleotides agree with TRBD2. In germline, CDR1 is SGDLS, CDR2 YYNGEE. V gave up 0 bases and J gave up 7 bases; unmatched junction bases: 7. CDR3 length: 16 amino acids. The DNA for the CDR3 is TGTGCCAGCAGCGTAGTAACTAGCGGGATCATGAATGAGCAGTTCTTC. Amino acids: CASSVVTSGIMNEQFF. The variable domain in full, completed from reference TRBV9 and TRBJ2-1, reads DSGVTQTPKHLITATGQRVTLRCSPRSGDLSVYWYQQSLDQGLQFLIQYYNGEERAKGNILERFSAQQFPDLHSELNLSSLELGDSALYFCASSVVTSGIMNEQFFGPGTRLTVL.

The gene calls are TRBV28 and TRBJ1-4; no definite D call. From germline, CDR1 is MDHEN and CDR2 SYDVKM. The CDR3 is 12 residues long. V lost 2 bases and J lost 7, with 5 bases in between. The CDR3 reads CASSLNGEKLFF. CDR3 bases: TGTGCCAGCAGTTTAAACGGTGAAAAACTGTTTTTT.

The genes are TRBV9 and TRBJ2-2; 8 nucleotides agree with TRBD1. The trim removed 4 bases at V and 4 bases at J, leaving 9 bases unmatched. The germline gives CDR1 SGDLS, CDR2 YYNGEE. This CDR3 has 16 amino acids. This chain's CDR3 is CASSYSPGGGTGELFF. CDR3 coding DNA: TGTGCCAGCAGCTACTCCCCAGGGGGCGGCACCGGGGAGCTGTTTTTT.

The chain couples TRBV9 to TRBJ2-3, with D tentatively TRBD2 (5 bases). The germline V gene encodes CDR1 SGDLS and CDR2 YYNGEE. V lost 0 bases to trimming and J lost 1 base, with 15 bases between them. This CDR3 spans 17 amino acids. CDR3: CASSVDGMSGGTDTQYF. The DNA of the CDR3 is TGTGCCAGCAGCGTAGATGGGATGAGCGGAGGCACAGATACGCAGTATTTT.

The chain has TRBV12-5 and TRBJ2-7; 7 bases are a match to TRBD1. The CDR3 has 18 residues. Per the germline V gene, CDR1 is LGHNT and CDR2 is FRNRAP. The trim removed 0 bases at V and 2 bases at J, leaving 13 bases unmatched. The CDR3 protein is CASGLVGTSGQITYEQYF. The CDR3 DNA reads as TGTGCTAGTGGTTTGGTAGGGACCTCGGGACAGATCACCTACGAGCAGTACTTC.